This T cell receptor beta chain was identified in a study of cytomegalovirus exposure and HLA in healthy donors. Study-wide context: About 85 million unique TCRs from HLA-typed donors were held in an early release of data.

It was with 60 Vbeta and 13 Jbeta primers that the PCR ran. Measured with immunoSEQ multiplex PCR; TCRdb has only the in-frame clones, and not every one. The sample carries almost 200,000 clones, around 79% recorded once. This clone has just a few counts. Its target is not known. Study-wide results and caveats: Cytomegalovirus-associated status was assigned to roughly 160 TCR beta chains. It was assumed in the presence/absence analyses that sequencing depth was roughly uniform across donors.

The CDR3 length is 14 residues. The trim removed 2 bases at V and 4 bases at J, leaving 4 bases unmatched. CDR1 and CDR2 (germline): MDHEN, SYDVKM. Sequencing input: PBMCs. This chain joins TRBV28 and TRBJ1-2; 7 bases map to TRBD1. This receptor was identified in a male donor in good health and CMV-seropositive. CDR3 protein: CASSLGTVLYGYTF. CDR3 bases: TGTGCCAGCAGTTTAGGGACAGTTCTCTATGGCTACACCTTC.